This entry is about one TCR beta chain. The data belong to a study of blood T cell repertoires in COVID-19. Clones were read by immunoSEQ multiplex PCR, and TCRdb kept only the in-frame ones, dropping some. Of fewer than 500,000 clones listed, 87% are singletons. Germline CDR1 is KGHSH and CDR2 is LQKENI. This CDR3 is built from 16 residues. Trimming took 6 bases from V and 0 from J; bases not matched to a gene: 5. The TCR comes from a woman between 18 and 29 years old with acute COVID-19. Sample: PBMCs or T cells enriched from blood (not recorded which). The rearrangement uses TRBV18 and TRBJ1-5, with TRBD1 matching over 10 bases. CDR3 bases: TGTGCCAGCTCGCCCGGGACAGGGGCTAGCAATCAGCCCCAGCATTTT. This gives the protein CASSPGTGASNQPQHF. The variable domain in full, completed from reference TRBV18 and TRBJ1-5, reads NAGVMQNPRHLVRRRGQEARLRCSPMKGHSHVYWYRQLPEEGLKFMVYLQKENIIDESGMPKERFSAEFPKEGPSILRIQQVVRGDSAAYFCASSPGTGASNQPQHFGDGTRLSIL.